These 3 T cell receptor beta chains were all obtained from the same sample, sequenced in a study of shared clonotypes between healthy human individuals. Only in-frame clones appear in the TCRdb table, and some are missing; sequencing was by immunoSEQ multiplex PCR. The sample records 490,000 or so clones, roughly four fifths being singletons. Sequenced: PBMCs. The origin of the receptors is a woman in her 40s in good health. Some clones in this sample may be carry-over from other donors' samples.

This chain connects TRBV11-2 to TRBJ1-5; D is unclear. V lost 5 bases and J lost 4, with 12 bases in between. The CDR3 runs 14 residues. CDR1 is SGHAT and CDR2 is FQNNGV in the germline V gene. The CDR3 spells CASSERAGNQPQHF. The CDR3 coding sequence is TGTGCCAGCAGCGAACGGGCGGGGAATCAGCCCCAGCATTTT.

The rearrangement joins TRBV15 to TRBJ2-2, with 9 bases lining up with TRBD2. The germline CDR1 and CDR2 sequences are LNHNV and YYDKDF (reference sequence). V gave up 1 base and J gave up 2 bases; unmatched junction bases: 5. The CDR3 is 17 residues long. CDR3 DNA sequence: TGTGCCACCAGCAGAGGTGAGACTAGCGGAAACACCGGGGAGCTGTTTTTT. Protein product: CATSRGETSGNTGELFF.

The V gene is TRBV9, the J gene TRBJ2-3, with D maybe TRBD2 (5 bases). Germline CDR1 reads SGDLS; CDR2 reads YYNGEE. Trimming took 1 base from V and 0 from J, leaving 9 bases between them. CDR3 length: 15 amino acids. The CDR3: CASSVIPGSTDTQYF. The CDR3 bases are TGTGCCAGCAGCGTAATACCGGGGAGCACAGATACGCAGTATTTT.